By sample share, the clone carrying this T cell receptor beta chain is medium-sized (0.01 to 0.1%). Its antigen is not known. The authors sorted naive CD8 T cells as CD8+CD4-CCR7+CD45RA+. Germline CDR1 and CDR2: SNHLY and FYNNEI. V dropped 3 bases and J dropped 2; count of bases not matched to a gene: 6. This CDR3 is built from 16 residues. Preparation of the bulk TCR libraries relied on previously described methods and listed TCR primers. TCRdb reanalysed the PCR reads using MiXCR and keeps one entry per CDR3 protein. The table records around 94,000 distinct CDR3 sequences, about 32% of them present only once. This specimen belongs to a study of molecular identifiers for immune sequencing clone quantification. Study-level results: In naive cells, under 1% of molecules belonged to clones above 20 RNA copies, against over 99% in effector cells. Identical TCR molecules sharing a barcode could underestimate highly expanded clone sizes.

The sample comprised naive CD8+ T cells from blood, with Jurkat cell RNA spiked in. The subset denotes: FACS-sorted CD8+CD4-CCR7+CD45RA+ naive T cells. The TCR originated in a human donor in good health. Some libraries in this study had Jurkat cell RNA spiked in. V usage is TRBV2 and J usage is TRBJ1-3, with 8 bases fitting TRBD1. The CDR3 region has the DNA TGTGCCAGCAGTGATGGACAGGGTTTTGCTGGAAACACCATATATTTT. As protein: CASSDGQGFAGNTIYF.